What follows are 16 T cell receptor beta chains derived from one specimen sequenced in a study of blood T cell repertoires in COVID-19. Method: immunoSEQ multiplex PCR; TCRdb's copy keeps in-frame clones and lacks some. The sample contains about 260,000 clones, about nine tenths of which appear only once. Sequenced input: peripheral blood. These receptors all come from a person aged 18 to 35 with COVID-19, enrolled during active disease.

The chain has TRBV14 and TRBJ2-7, with a weak D call TRBD1 (6 bases). This CDR3 comprises 15 residues. The V end lost 2 bases, the J end lost 2 bases, and 13 bases lay between the germline ends. Germline V gives CDR1 SGHDN, CDR2 FVKESK. CDR3 DNA: TGTGCCAGCAGCCAAATATCAACAGGGACCTACGAGCAGTACTTC. Protein: CASSQISTGTYEQYF.

The V call is TRBV13, the J call TRBJ2-1; D not resolved. The CDR3 totals 11 residues. V was trimmed by 4 bases and J by 8 bases, leaving 6 bases between them. The germline CDR1 and CDR2 sequences are PRHDT and FYEKMQ (reference sequence). CDR3 region: CASSSPDEQFF. As DNA, the CDR3 is TGTGCCAGCAGCTCTCCTGATGAGCAGTTCTTC.

CDR3 sequence reads: CASSFGQQETQYF. As DNA, the CDR3 is TGTGCCAGCAGCTTTGGGCAGCAAGAGACCCAGTACTTC. The chain joins TRBV11-2 to TRBJ2-5; D unclear. Between the trimmed V and J ends, which lost 3 bases and 2 bases, there was a span of 7 bases. Germline loops: CDR1 SGHAT, CDR2 FQNNGV. The CDR3 is 13 residues long.

V usage is TRBV6-1 and J usage is TRBJ1-1; no firm D call. This CDR3 spans 13 amino acids. V shed 3 bases and J shed 10 bases, with 15 bases lying between them. Germline V CDR1 and CDR2: MNHNS, SASEGT. CDR3 sequence (DNA): TGTGCCAGCAGTGACGGGGTCGGAAGGGTAGCTTTCTTT. This codes for CASSDGVGRVAFF.

The chain uses TRBV19 and TRBJ1-5; TRBD1 might be the D (5 bases). This CDR3 is built from 17 residues. Germline assignment: CDR1 LNHDA and CDR2 SQIVND (reference sequence). Between the trimmed V and J ends, which lost 7 bases and 1 base, there was a span of 20 bases. This CDR3 is CASTPGGTRSSNQPQHF. The CDR3 region has the DNA TGTGCCAGTACTCCGGGCGGGACGAGGTCGAGCAATCAGCCCCAGCATTTT.

In this sample, this clone turned up once. This chain links TRBV7-2 with TRBJ2-7; tentative D call: TRBD1 (6 bases). V was pared by 5 bases and J by 0 bases, with 17 bases between. The CDR3 spans 16 residues. Germline V gives CDR1 SGHTA, CDR2 FQGNSA. The CDR3 DNA follows: TGTGCCAGCAGCCCAGGGGCAGGCGCCAGCTCCTACGAGCAGTACTTC. Translating gives CASSPGAGASSYEQYF. The entire variable domain, with the rest obtained from reference TRBV7-2 and TRBJ2-7, is as follows: GAGVSQSPSNKVTEKGKDVELRCDPISGHTALYWYRQSLGQGLEFLIYFQGNSAPDKSGLPSDRFSAERTGGSVSTLTIQRTQQEDSAVYLCASSPGAGASSYEQYFGPGTRLTVT.

This clone appeared once. V is TRBV7-3 and J is TRBJ2-7, with TRBD2 identical over 10 bases. Germline trimming cut 1 base from V and 2 bases from J; bases unmatched to any gene: 2. Per germline, CDR1 SGHTA and CDR2 FQGTGA. The CDR3 length is 15 residues. CDR3 sequence: CASSLRLAGAYEQYF. In nucleotides, the CDR3 is TGTGCCAGCAGCTTAAGACTAGCGGGCGCCTACGAGCAGTACTTC.

The chain carries TRBV3-1 (or the pseudogene TRBV3-2) and TRBJ2-7; 9 nucleotides line up with TRBD2. This CDR3 comprises 17 residues. Germline V gene lookup returns CDR1 LGHDT and CDR2 YNNKEL (reference sequence). V was clipped by 1 base and J by 4 bases; unmatched bases: 11. CDR3 bases: TGTGCCAGCAGCCAAGTAGGGGGACTAGCTGGAGGGTACGAGCAGTACTTC. It specifies CASSQVGGLAGGYEQYF.

The V call is TRBV29-1, the J call TRBJ2-7; 9 positions agree with TRBD2. In germline, CDR1 is SQVTM, CDR2 ANQGSEA. The CDR3 contains 13 residues. Trimming at V came to 3 bases and at J to 3 bases, leaving 3 bases not matched to a gene. The CDR3 loop is CSVDPSGNYEQYF. The CDR3 DNA reads as TGCAGCGTTGATCCTAGCGGGAACTACGAGCAGTACTTC.

This clone was found once. The rearrangement uses TRBV6-5 and TRBJ2-7; TRBD1 agrees at 11 bases. CDR3 size: 15 residues. Germline CDR1 MNHEY, CDR2 SVGAGI. V shed 5 bases, J shed 7 bases, and the junction held 10 bases outside the gene matches. The chain's CDR3 is CASSRGQGAVREQYF. Here the CDR3 DNA reads TGTGCCAGCAGTCGAGGACAGGGGGCGGTCCGGGAGCAGTACTTC.

CDR3 DNA sequence: TGTGCCAGCACCGCGGGGAGCTCTGGAAACACCATATATTTT. Its translation is CASTAGSSGNTIYF. This chain links TRBV28 with TRBJ1-3, with D uncertain. Germline CDR1 and CDR2: MDHEN and SYDVKM. V was trimmed by 7 bases and J by 0 bases, leaving 10 bases between them. The length of the CDR3 is 14 residues.

For the CDR3, the DNA is TGTGCCAGCAGCCTCCGGACAGGGAACGGGGAGCTGTTTTTT. Translated, it gives CASSLRTGNGELFF. V is TRBV11-3 and J is TRBJ2-2; TRBD1 matches at 8 bases. The V gene end was trimmed by 5 bases and the J gene end by 7 bases; junction bases not matched to a gene: 6. The length of the CDR3 is 14 residues. Germline V gives CDR1 SGHNT, CDR2 YENEEA.

The CDR3 region is CASSLWQRNTGELFF. CDR3 nucleotides: TGTGCCAGCAGCTTATGGCAGCGTAACACCGGGGAGCTGTTTTTT. This chain connects TRBV11-2 to TRBJ2-2, with D uncertain. The germline V gene has CDR1 SGHAT and CDR2 FQNNGV. V lost 2 bases to trimming and J lost 2 bases, with 9 bases between them. The CDR3 sequence is 15 residues long.

The chain recombines TRBV7-5 with TRBJ2-1; the D call of TRBD2 is as the table states it, not checked on the DNA. TRBV7-5 is assigned pseudogene status. This CDR3 spans 21 amino acids. The CDR3 coding sequence is TGTGCCAGAAGCTTAGCTGGTCAGCGGGAGGGATTACATTCGTTGTACAATGAGCAGTTCTTC. This codes for CARSLAGQREGLHSLYNEQFF.

The table lists this clone with a few counts. The chain joins TRBV28 to TRBJ1-6; D might be TRBD1 (5 bases). V gave up 6 bases and J gave up 7 bases, with 16 bases separating them. Germline CDR1 and CDR2: MDHEN and SYDVKM. The CDR3 has 15 amino acids. CDR3 sequence: CASSRTQGINSPLHF. Here the CDR3 DNA reads TGTGCCAGCAGCCGAACTCAGGGTATCAATTCACCCCTCCACTTT.

The gene calls are TRBV5-4 and TRBJ2-5; 12 bases are a match to TRBD2. With V trimmed by 1 base and J by 3 bases, 7 bases remained unmatched. This CDR3 has 17 amino acids. CDR1 is SGHNT, CDR2 YYREEE, per germline (reference sequence). CDR3 nucleotide sequence: TGTGCCAGCAGCTTGTCTAGCGGGAGGGCCGGAGAAGAGACCCAGTACTTC. It encodes CASSLSSGRAGEETQYF.